The entry below gives a single T cell receptor (beta chain) sequence along with its context. Its target is unknown. Isolated RNA was reverse transcribed in full, so expressed TCRB transcripts were sequenced. Profiled with immunoSEQ multiplex PCR; TCRdb holds only in-frame clones, not every one. The sample shows more than 60,000 clones, about 61% of them seen only once. This sample was taken from a study of beta chain features in type 1 diabetes. Study results and limitations: The influence of HLA type on TCRB rearrangement stayed undetermined. PCR might pick shorter templates more often, in the same way for patients and controls. When VDJ junctions were examined, type 1 diabetes patients showed fewer insertions and more deletions. In comparison with healthy donors, patients had naive, central memory and Treg TCRB repertoires that appeared more similar.

Germline CDR1 and CDR2: MNHNS and SASEGT. The CDR3 spans 13 residues. The ends lost 7 bases at V and 6 bases at J; junction bases unmatched: 7. This clonotype was sampled from a woman between 18 and 30 years old in good health. Sequences were obtained from Tregs from blood. This chain joins TRBV6-1 and TRBJ2-3, with TRBD2 matching over 7 bases. CDR3 sequence reads: CASTPTGGDTQYF. As DNA, the CDR3 is TGTGCCAGCACTCCGACGGGGGGTGATACGCAGTATTTT.